This paragraph covers one T cell receptor (beta chain) sequence. Deletions cut 0 bases from V and 3 bases from J, with 11 bases between. Germline V gene data show CDR1 as MNHEY and CDR2 as SVGEGT. The CDR3 runs to 16 residues. The source of the sample is a study of blood T cell repertoires in COVID-19. Whole-study context: Spain, Italy and the United States supplied samples that represented acute and convalescent COVID-19. T cells, B-cell-depleted T cells, or PBMCs supplied cDNA or gDNA.

In the original processing: Amplification with reference gene primers provided the estimates of nucleated cell counts. TCRdb's table, derived via immunoSEQ multiplex PCR, lists solely in-frame clones and lacks some. Clone size and V and J calls were adopted from that table, with D and trimming inferred from the DNA. The sample contains some 370,000 clones, around 91% of which appear only once. The sample consisted of peripheral blood. The rearrangement links TRBV6-2 or TRBV6-3 to TRBJ1-4, with no clear D. The TCR comes from a man between 18 and 35 years old with active or convalescent COVID-19. The CDR3: CASSYSEEQPNEKLFF. Written as DNA, the CDR3 is TGTGCCAGCAGTTACTCCGAAGAACAGCCTAATGAAAAACTGTTTTTT.